This T cell receptor beta chain was sequenced in a study of blood T cells in healthy people across ages (dated by TCRdb to the mid-2010s). Notes on the research overall: In model experiments, roughly one uniquely barcoded TCR beta cDNA molecule per two T cells was captured by template switching. To track age-related changes in TCR beta repertoire diversity, the study relied on deep sequencing normalized with unique cDNA molecular identifiers. Four age groups were formed from the donors: young (average 16 years), middle-aged (around 39), aged (62) and long-lived (roughly 88). Donors of different ages were randomly distributed across sequencing lanes to avoid experimental bias. Using the same blood draw, the study looked at two additional independent replicas of 1 million unique cDNA reads for two donors, one aged 18 to 30 and the other aged 80 or older.

The library was prepared using 5' RACE. Instrument on record: Illumina HiSeq 2500. A second PCR of roughly 7 to 11 cycles was performed with a sample-barcoded 5' primer and a J-beta primer mix. A unique molecular identifier was introduced onto each TCR beta cDNA molecule by a template-switch 5' adaptor carrying 12 random nucleotides. Each sample yielded at least 3 million CDR3-containing paired-end reads. First-strand cDNA synthesis was performed from all RNA using the Mint cDNA synthesis kit, with priming by a TRBC-specific oligonucleotide. Following uracil-DNA glycosylase treatment, a first 18-cycle PCR with universal primers M1SS and BC2_uni_R was performed on all cDNA. The study's own analysis went as follows. For normalization, 1 million high-quality reads, each with a distinct molecular identifier, were randomly selected from each sample. Instead of being binned into consensus sequences, reads with shared molecular identifiers were discarded. CDR3 identification, clonotype clustering and error correction used MiTCR with a Q25 quality threshold and the strictest error-elimination algorithm. A nonparametric unseen species model using Euler transformation provided a lower-bound estimate of total TCR beta diversity. The public reads were reanalyzed by TCRdb: fastp trimming at Q25, MiXCR alignment, in-frame beta chains only. Each record represents a unique CDR3 protein, reported with the most common genes and DNA among its rows. The V and J calls come from TCRdb's annotation, not from the publication. The sample data list 550,000 to 800,000 distinct CDR3 sequences, and around 21% of these were observed just once. The ten largest clonotypes hold roughly 3.6% of the sample.

The CDR3 contains 15 residues, cysteine and phenylalanine counted. Solely the CDR3 DNA is kept, with 45 bases framed from the first base. From V the trimming removes 5 bases and from J it removes 5 bases, while the gene matches leave 5 bases of the junction unaccounted for. CDR1 and CDR2 (KGHDR, SFDVKD) derive from the germline V gene. The donors were roughly 39 Caucasian individuals from Russia, aged about 6 to 100 years, who were systemically healthy. Roughly 9 milliliters of peripheral blood were drawn from each donor into EDTA-treated Vacutainer tubes. PBMCs were isolated by Ficoll-Paque density-gradient centrifugation, with at least 6 million obtained per sample. Trizol reagent was used to extract total RNA from PBMCs, with at least 5 micrograms per sample. Naive CD45RAhigh/CD27high T cell percentages were measured by flow cytometry on a PBMC aliquot from every donor. Turning to this clonotype: Its antigen target is currently unknown. No qualities accompany the bases; no much larger clone lies one base away.

Findings and caveats that apply to the study as a whole: Estimates of total diversity from one million sequenced T cells were regarded as lower bounds and underestimates. Because donor CMV infection status was unknown, age-related changes in expanded clonotypes were potentially confounded. Observed TCR beta diversity correlated strongly with the percentage of naive T cells measured by flow cytometry. Observed TCR beta diversity per million T cells fell roughly linearly with age, and a significant reduction was already apparent by age about 36. Bulk unsorted PBMC profiling prevented conclusive comparison of naive and antigen-experienced compartments. Compared with the aged group, more naive CD4+ T cells, fewer expanded clones and increased TCR diversity were shown by the long-lived group, suggesting age selection.

The sequence was obtained from a man between 65 and 85 years old in good health. The chain links TRBV24-1 with TRBJ2-5; 12 bases in between match TRBD1. Specimen: blood. The CDR3 region has the sequence CATSAGTGGGETQYF. The DNA is as follows: TGTGCCACCAGTGCCGGGACAGGGGGCGGCGAGACCCAGTACTTC.